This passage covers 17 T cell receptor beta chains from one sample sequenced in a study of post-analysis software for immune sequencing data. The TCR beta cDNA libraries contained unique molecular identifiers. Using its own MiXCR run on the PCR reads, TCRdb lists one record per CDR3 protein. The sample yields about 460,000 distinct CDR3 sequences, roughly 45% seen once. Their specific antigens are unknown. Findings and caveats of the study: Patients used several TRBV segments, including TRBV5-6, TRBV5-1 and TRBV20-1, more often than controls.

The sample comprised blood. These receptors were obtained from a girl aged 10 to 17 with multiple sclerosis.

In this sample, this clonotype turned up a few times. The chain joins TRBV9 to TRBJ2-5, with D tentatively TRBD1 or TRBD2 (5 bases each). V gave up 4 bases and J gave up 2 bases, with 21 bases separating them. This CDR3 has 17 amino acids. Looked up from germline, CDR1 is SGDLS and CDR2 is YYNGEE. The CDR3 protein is CASSTRSGTLGQETQYF. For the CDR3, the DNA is TGTGCCAGCAGCACAAGAAGTGGGACGCTGGGGCAAGAGACCCAGTACTTC.

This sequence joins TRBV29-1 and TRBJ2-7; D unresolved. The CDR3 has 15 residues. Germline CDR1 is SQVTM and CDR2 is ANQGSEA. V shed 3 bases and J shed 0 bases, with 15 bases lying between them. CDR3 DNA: TGCAGCGTTGAGCTTCCCAACAAGAGCTCCTACGAGCAGTACTTC. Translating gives CSVELPNKSSYEQYF.

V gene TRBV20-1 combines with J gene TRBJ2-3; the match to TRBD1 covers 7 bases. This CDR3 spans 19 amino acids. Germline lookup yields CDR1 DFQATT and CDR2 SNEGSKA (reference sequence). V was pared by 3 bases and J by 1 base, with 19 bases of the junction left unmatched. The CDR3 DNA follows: TGCAGTGCTAGTGGAAAAGGCCCTGTAGGACAGGATCGCACAGATACGCAGTATTTT. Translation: CSASGKGPVGQDRTDTQYF.

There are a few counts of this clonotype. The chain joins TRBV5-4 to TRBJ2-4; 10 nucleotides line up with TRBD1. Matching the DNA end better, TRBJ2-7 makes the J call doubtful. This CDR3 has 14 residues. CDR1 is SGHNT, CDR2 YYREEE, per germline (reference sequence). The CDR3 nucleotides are TGTGCCAGCAGCTTGCCGGGACAGGGGTGCGAGCAGTACTTC. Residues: CASSLPGQGCEQYF.

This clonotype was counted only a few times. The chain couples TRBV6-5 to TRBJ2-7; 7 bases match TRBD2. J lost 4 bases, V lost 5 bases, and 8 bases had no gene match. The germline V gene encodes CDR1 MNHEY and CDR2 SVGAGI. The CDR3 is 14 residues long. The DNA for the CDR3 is TGTGCCAGCAGTCGGACTAGTGTGGGATACGAGCAGTACTTC. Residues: CASSRTSVGYEQYF.

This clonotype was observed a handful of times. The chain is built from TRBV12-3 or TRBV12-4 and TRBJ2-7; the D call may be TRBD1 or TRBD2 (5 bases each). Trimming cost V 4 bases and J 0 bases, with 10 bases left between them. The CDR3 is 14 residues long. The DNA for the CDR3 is TGTGCCAGCAGTTCCAGGGAGAGCTCCTACGAGCAGTACTTC. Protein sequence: CASSSRESSYEQYF.

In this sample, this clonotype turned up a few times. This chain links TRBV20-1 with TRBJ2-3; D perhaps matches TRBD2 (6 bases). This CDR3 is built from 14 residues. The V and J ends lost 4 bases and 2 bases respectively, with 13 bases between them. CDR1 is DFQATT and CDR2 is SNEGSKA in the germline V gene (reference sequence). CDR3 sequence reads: CSATLAALTDTQYF. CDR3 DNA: TGCAGTGCTACCTTAGCGGCCCTCACAGATACGCAGTATTTT.

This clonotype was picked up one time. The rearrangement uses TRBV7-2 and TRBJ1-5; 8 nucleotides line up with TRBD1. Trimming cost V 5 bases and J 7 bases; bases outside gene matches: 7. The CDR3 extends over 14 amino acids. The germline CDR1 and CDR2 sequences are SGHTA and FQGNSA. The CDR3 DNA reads TGTGCCAGCAGCACCGACAGGGGACGACAGCCCCAGCATTTT. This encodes CASSTDRGRQPQHF.

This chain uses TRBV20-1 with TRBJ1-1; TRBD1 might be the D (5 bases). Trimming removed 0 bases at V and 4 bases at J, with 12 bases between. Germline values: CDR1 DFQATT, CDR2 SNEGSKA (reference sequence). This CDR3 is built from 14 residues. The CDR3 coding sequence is TGCAGTGCTAGAGATCTTCAGAGGGGCACTGAAGCTTTCTTT. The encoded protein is CSARDLQRGTEAFF.

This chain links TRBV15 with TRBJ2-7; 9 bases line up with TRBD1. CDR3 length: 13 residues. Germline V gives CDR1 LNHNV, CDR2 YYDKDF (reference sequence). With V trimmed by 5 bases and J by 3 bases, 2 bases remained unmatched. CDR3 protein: CATSGTGNYEQYF. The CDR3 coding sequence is TGTGCCACCAGCGGGACAGGGAACTACGAGCAGTACTTC.

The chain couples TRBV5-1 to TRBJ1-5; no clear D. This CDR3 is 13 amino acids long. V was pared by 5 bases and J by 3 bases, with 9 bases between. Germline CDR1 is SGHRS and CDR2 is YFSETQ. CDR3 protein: CASREGDNQPQHF. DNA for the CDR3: TGCGCCAGCAGGGAAGGAGACAATCAGCCCCAGCATTTT.

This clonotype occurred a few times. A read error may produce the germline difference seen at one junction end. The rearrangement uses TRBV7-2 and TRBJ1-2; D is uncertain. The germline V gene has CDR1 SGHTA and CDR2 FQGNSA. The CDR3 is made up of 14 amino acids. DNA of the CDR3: TGTGTCAGCAGCTTTTCACAACGGTCCGGTGGCTACACCTTC. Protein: CVSSFSQRSGGYTF.

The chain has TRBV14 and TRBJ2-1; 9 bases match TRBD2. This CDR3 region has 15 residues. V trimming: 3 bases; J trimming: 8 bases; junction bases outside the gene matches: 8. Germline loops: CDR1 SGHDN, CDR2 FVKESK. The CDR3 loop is CASSHIRGRADEQFF. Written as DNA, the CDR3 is TGTGCCAGCAGCCATATACGCGGGAGGGCCGATGAGCAGTTCTTC.

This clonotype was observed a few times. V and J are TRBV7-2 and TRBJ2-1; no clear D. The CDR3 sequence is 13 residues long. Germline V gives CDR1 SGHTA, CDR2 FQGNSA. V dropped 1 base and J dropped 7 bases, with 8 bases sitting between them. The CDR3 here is CASSLGLGNEQFF. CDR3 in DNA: TGTGCCAGCAGCTTAGGGCTGGGAAATGAGCAGTTCTTC.

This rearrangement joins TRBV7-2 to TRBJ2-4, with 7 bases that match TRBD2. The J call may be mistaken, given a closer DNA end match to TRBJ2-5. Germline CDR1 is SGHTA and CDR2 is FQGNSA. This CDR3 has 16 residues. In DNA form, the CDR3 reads TGTGCCAGCAGCTTAAAAAGCGGGGTTATAGGGGAGACCCAGTACTTC. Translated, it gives CASSLKSGVIGETQYF.

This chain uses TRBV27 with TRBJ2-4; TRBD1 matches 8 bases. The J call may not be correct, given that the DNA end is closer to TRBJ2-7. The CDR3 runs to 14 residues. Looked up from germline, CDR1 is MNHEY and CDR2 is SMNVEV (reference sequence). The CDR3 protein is CASRWDRTSGEQYF. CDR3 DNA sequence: TGTGCCAGCAGATGGGACAGGACTTCGGGCGAGCAGTACTTC.

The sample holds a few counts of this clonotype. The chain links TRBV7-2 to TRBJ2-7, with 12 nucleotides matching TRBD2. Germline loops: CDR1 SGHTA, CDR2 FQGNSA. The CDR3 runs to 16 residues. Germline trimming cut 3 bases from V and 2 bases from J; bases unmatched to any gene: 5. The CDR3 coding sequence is TGTGCCAGCAGCTTGTCTAGCGGGAGGGCACCCTACGAGCAGTACTTC. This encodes CASSLSSGRAPYEQYF.